Each of the 9 T cell receptor beta chains below was sequenced from the same sample in a study of cytomegalovirus exposure and HLA in healthy donors. Use of 60 Vbeta and 13 Jbeta primers characterized the PCR. Sequencing was performed with immunoSEQ multiplex PCR; in TCRdb, only in-frame clones are kept and a portion is missing. The sample has some 180,000 clones, 70% to 80% seen once. Material for sequencing was PBMCs. These receptor sequences come from a woman aged 30 to 39 in good health and CMV-seropositive.

The V gene is TRBV10-3, the J gene TRBJ1-3; a possible D gene is TRBD1 (5 bases). The CDR3 is 15 residues long. V was cut by 2 bases and J by 0 bases, with 8 bases left in between. The germline V gene encodes CDR1 ENHRY and CDR2 SYGVKD. CDR3: CAISEDRFSGNTIYF. In DNA, the CDR3 is TGTGCCATCAGTGAGGACAGATTCTCTGGAAACACCATATATTTT.

J is TRBJ1-4 and V is TRBV5-1; D might be TRBD1 (5 bases). The CDR3 length is 14 residues. Germline CDR1 is SGHRS and CDR2 is YFSETQ. Trimming took off 1 base at V and 7 bases at J, with 11 bases between the two ends. CDR3 coding DNA: TGCGCCAGCAGCTTGACGAGACAGTCTGAAAAACTGTTTTTT. It specifies CASSLTRQSEKLFF.

The chain employs TRBV19 and TRBJ1-6; no clear D gene. Germline V gives CDR1 LNHDA, CDR2 SQIVND (reference sequence). Trimming cost V 8 bases and J 5 bases, with 19 bases left between them. The CDR3 spans 16 residues. The DNA for the CDR3 is TGTGCCAGTTTGGAAACGGCCGCGGATAATAATTCACCCCTCCACTTT. Translated, it gives CASLETAADNNSPLHF.

CDR3 DNA: TGTGCCAGCAGCTTGGTTAGGGGCGGTAATGAGCAGTTCTTC. This gives the protein CASSLVRGGNEQFF. The chain recombines TRBV5-4 with TRBJ2-1, with D perhaps TRBD1 (5 bases). Germline lookup yields CDR1 SGHNT and CDR2 YYREEE (reference sequence). Trimming left V 0 bases short and J 7 bases short, with 11 bases between. The CDR3 is made up of 14 amino acids.

This clone was seen once. The chain couples TRBV4-3 to TRBJ2-3, with unresolved D. Trimming took 1 base from V and 1 from J, leaving 15 bases between them. Germline V lookup: CDR1 LGHNA, CDR2 YSLEER. The CDR3 is 17 amino acids. The CDR3 reads CASSQVFSTTRTDTQYF. DNA for the CDR3: TGCGCCAGCAGCCAAGTCTTTTCTACTACCCGCACAGATACGCAGTATTTT.

V is TRBV28 and J is TRBJ2-7; 10 bases fit TRBD1. Germline V gene data show CDR1 as MDHEN and CDR2 as SYDVKM. This CDR3 spans 15 amino acids. V lost 0 bases and J lost 3; bases outside the gene matches: 2. This CDR3 reads CASSLWDRGDYEQYF. The CDR3 DNA is TGTGCCAGCAGTTTATGGGACAGGGGGGACTACGAGCAGTACTTC.

As regards this clone: The sample carries other DNA sequences with the same CDR3. This chain joins TRBV7-2 and TRBJ2-7; TRBD1 is a possible D gene (6 bases). The CDR3 runs to 14 residues. Trimming took off 5 bases at V and 4 bases at J, with 15 bases between the two ends. Germline CDR1 is SGHTA and CDR2 is FQGNSA. CDR3 in DNA: TGTGCCAGCAGCCTCGGGCAGGGGATTTACGAGCAGTACTTC. This sequence encodes CASSLGQGIYEQYF. Based on the CDR3 plus reference TRBV7-2 and TRBJ2-7, the full variable domain is GAGVSQSPSNKVTEKGKDVELRCDPISGHTALYWYRQSLGQGLEFLIYFQGNSAPDKSGLPSDRFSAERTGGSVSTLTIQRTQQEDSAVYLCASSLGQGIYEQYFGPGTRLTVT.

The chain uses TRBV27 and TRBJ2-3; D is undetermined. The germline CDR1 and CDR2 sequences are MNHEY and SMNVEV (reference sequence). The CDR3 is 14 amino acids. V dropped 8 bases and J dropped 0 bases, with 12 bases sitting between them. CDR3: CASGLRASTDTQYF. Written as DNA, the CDR3 is TGTGCCAGCGGGCTTCGCGCTAGCACAGATACGCAGTATTTT.

The chain uses TRBV7-8 and TRBJ2-1; 9 nucleotides agree with TRBD2. J lost 6 bases, V lost 3 bases, and 3 bases had no gene match. The germline V gene encodes CDR1 SGHVS and CDR2 FQNEAQ. The CDR3 totals 14 residues. CDR3: CASSLVAGVNEQFF. The CDR3 DNA reads as TGTGCCAGCAGCTTGGTAGCGGGGGTCAATGAGCAGTTCTTC. Looking up the rest from reference TRBV7-8 and TRBJ2-1 gives the full variable domain: GAGVSQSPRYKVAKRGQDVALRCDPISGHVSLFWYQQALGQGPEFLTYFQNEAQLDKSGLPSDRFFAERPEGSVSTLKIQRTQQEDSAVYLCASSLVAGVNEQFFGPGTRLTVL.